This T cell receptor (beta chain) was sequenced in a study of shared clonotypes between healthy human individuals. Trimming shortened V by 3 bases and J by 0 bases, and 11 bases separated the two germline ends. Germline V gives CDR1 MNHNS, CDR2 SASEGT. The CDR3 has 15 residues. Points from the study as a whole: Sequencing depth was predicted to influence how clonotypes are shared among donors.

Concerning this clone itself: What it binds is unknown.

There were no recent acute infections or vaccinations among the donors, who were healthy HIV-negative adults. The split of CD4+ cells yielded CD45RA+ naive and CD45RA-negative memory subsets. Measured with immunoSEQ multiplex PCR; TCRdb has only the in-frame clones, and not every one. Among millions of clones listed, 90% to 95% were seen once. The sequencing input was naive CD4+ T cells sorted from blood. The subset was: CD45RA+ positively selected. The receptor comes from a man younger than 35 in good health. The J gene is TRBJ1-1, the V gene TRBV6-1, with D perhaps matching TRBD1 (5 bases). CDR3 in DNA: TGTGCCAGCAGTGAGGCGCAGGGCATGAACACTGAAGCTTTCTTT. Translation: CASSEAQGMNTEAFF.